These T cell receptor beta chains were read from a single sample in a study of shared clonotypes between healthy human individuals. Profiled with immunoSEQ multiplex PCR; TCRdb holds only in-frame clones, not every one. Of 500,000 to 650,000 clones detected, roughly 79% appear once; the ten largest clones hold around 12%. The sample consisted of PBMCs. Receptors were obtained from a woman between 40 and 50 years old in good health. Some clones in this sample may be carry-over from other donors' samples. CDR3s include the opening cysteine and the closing phenylalanine or tryptophan. The D gene is left open where the match is weak. The size entry is marked missing in some rows and otherwise reads once, few, many or a size class.

NA,TRBJ2-2,15,TRBV30,NA,TGTGCCGGGGCCTCGGGACGAGCGAACACCGGGGAGCTGTTTTTT,CAGASGRANTGELFF
NA,TRBJ2-1,13,TRBV30,NA,TGTGCCGGAGGGCCGGCGGGGTACAATGAGCAGTTCTTC,CAGGPAGYNEQFF
NA,TRBJ1-3,16,TRBV5-1,NA,TGCGCCAGCAGCTTGGATCCAGGGCCCTCTGGAAACACCATATATTTT,CASSLDPGPSGNTIYF
NA,TRBJ1-1,15,TRBV19,NA,TGTGCCAGTACCCCAGAGGGACCGCAGAACACTGAAGCTTTCTTT,CASTPEGPQNTEAFF
NA,TRBJ2-7,13,TRBV29-1,TRBD1,TGCAGCGTTAGACAGGGGGCCTTCTACGAGCAGTACTTC,CSVRQGAFYEQYF
few,TRBJ2-7,11,TRBV2,NA,TGTGCCAGCAAAGTGCAGTACGAGCAGTACTTC,CASKVQYEQYF
NA,TRBJ2-2,15,TRBV9,TRBD2,TGTGCCAGCTCGATAACTAGCGGGGCCACCGGGGAGCTGTTTTTT,CASSITSGATGELFF
many,TRBJ2-6,18,TRBV4-3,NA,TGCGCCAGCAGCCAACATCAATCCGGGATCTCTGGGGCCAACGTCCTGACTTTC,CASSQHQSGISGANVLTF
NA,TRBJ1-2,12,TRBV7-9,NA,TGTGCCAGCAGCCACGAGGGGGTTGGCTACACCTTC,CASSHEGVGYTF
NA,TRBJ1-4,13,TRBV28,NA,TGTGCCTGCGGGACGGGGATTAAAGAAAAACTGTTTTTT,CACGTGIKEKLFF
NA,TRBJ2-7,14,TRBV5-4,NA,TGTGCCAGCAGCTTGGGGACAGCTATCCCCGAGCAGTACTTC,CASSLGTAIPEQYF
NA,TRBJ2-1,16,TRBV15,NA,TGTGCCACCAGCAGAGGTTCGGGGGAGTTCTACAATGAGCAGTTCTTC,CATSRGSGEFYNEQFF
few,TRBJ2-7,15,TRBV14,TRBD1,TGTGCCAGCAGCCAAGACTCCCAGGGGGTAAGGGAGCAGTACTTC,CASSQDSQGVREQYF
NA,TRBJ2-2,16,TRBV6-1,TRBD1,TGTGCCAGCAGTGAAGTCAGGGGGCGTAACACCGGGGAGCTGTTTTTT,CASSEVRGRNTGELFF
NA,TRBJ1-4,13,TRBV30,NA,TGTGCCTGGACGGGGAGGAATAATGAAAAACTGTTTTTT,CAWTGRNNEKLFF
NA,TRBJ2-3,18,TRBV15,TRBD2,TGTGCCACCAGCAGAGGAGGCCTAGCGGGAGGATGGACAGATACGCAGTATTTT,CATSRGGLAGGWTDTQYF